These 19 T cell receptor beta chains were sequenced from one sample in a study of cytomegalovirus exposure and HLA in healthy donors. PCR employed 60 Vbeta and 13 Jbeta primers. Sequencing was performed with immunoSEQ multiplex PCR; in TCRdb, only in-frame clones are kept and a portion is missing. The sample has approximately 97,000 clones; 65% to 85% are singletons. The material sequenced was PBMCs. Source of these receptors: a man aged 35 to 55 in good health and CMV-seropositive.

This clone was observed a handful of times. The V and J genes are TRBV7-6 and TRBJ2-6; no firm D call. Germline-derived CDR1 and CDR2 are SGHVS and FNYEAQ. Trimming took off 2 bases at V and 2 bases at J, with 10 bases between the two ends. This CDR3 contains 16 residues. CDR3 residues: CASSLSGEAGANVLTF. CDR3 in DNA: TGTGCCAGCAGCTTAAGTGGCGAGGCTGGGGCCAACGTCCTGACTTTC.

The V call is TRBV14, the J call TRBJ2-3, with TRBD2 as a possible D gene (7 bases). V lost 4 bases, J lost 2 bases, and 19 bases lay in between. This CDR3 has 17 amino acids. Germline CDR1 and CDR2: SGHDN and FVKESK. The CDR3 region is CASSPYSRGAHTDTQYF. The CDR3 DNA reads as TGTGCCAGCAGCCCGTATAGCCGGGGGGCCCACACAGATACGCAGTATTTT.

Regarding this clone: Other DNA sequences in the same sample also yield this CDR3. The chain carries TRBV7-9 and TRBJ2-1; no reliable D call. The CDR3 length is 11 residues. Germline V gives CDR1 SEHNR, CDR2 FQNEAQ (reference sequence). With 5 bases removed from V and 5 bases from J, the gap between germline ends came to 4 bases. The CDR3 protein is CASSPDNEQFF. The CDR3 bases are TGTGCCAGCAGCCCTGACAATGAGCAGTTCTTC. Drawing the rest from reference TRBV7-9 and TRBJ2-1, the complete variable domain is DTGVSQNPRHKITKRGQNVTFRCDPISEHNRLYWYRQTLGQGPEFLTYFQNEAQLEKSRLLSDRFSAERPKGSFSTLEIQRTEQGDSAMYLCASSPDNEQFFGPGTRLTVL.

The chain recombines TRBV18 with TRBJ2-5; perhaps TRBD1 as D (5 bases). The DNA matches TRBJ2-7 better at its end, which makes the J call doubtful. Germline loops: CDR1 KGHSH, CDR2 LQKENI. CDR3 length: 15 residues. In DNA, the CDR3 is TGTGCCAGCTCACCTAGACAGTCCAAGGGCTACGAGCAGTACTTC. Protein sequence: CASSPRQSKGYEQYF.

The V call is TRBV15, the J call TRBJ1-1; tentative D call: TRBD1 (6 bases). Trimming shortened V by 5 bases and J by 0 bases, and 16 bases separated the two germline ends. Germline V gives CDR1 LNHNV, CDR2 YYDKDF (reference sequence). The CDR3 sequence is 16 residues long. The CDR3 bases are TGTGCCACCAGCCTGGATACAGGGTACCTGAACACTGAAGCTTTCTTT. Protein sequence: CATSLDTGYLNTEAFF.

This clone has just one count. The V gene is TRBV28, the J gene TRBJ2-5; tentative D call: TRBD2 (5 bases). The assigned J gene may be wrong: the sequence end matches TRBJ2-7 better. The CDR3 runs 14 residues. Germline V gene data show CDR1 as MDHEN and CDR2 as SYDVKM. Here the CDR3 reads CASSLVGESYEQYF. In nucleotides, the CDR3 is TGTGCCAGCAGTTTAGTTGGGGAGTCCTACGAGCAGTACTTC.

V usage is TRBV15 and J usage is TRBJ1-6, with TRBD1 matching over 9 bases. V shed 2 bases, J shed 8 bases, and the junction held 4 bases outside the gene matches. CDR1 is LNHNV, CDR2 YYDKDF, per germline (reference sequence). The CDR3 totals 15 residues. The CDR3 DNA reads TGTGCCACCAGCAGACCAGACAGGGGGGATTCACCCCTCCACTTT. Translating gives CATSRPDRGDSPLHF.

V usage is TRBV28 and J usage is TRBJ1-1, with D hard to call. This CDR3 is 13 amino acids long. CDR1 MDHEN and CDR2 SYDVKM come from the germline V gene. V lost 3 bases and J lost 5, with 10 bases in between. CDR3 amino acids: CASSFLPYTEAFF. CDR3 nucleotides: TGTGCCAGCAGTTTCCTACCATATACTGAAGCTTTCTTT.

A few counts support this clone. This sequence joins TRBV2 and TRBJ1-6; D remains ambiguous. V lost 2 bases and J lost 13, with 6 bases in between. Per the germline V gene, CDR1 is SNHLY and CDR2 is FYNNEI. The CDR3 spans 11 residues. Here the CDR3 DNA reads TGTGCCAGCAGTGAACCCGGGCCCCTCCACTTT. This codes for CASSEPGPLHF. Full variable domain (remainder filled in from reference TRBV2 and TRBJ1-6): EPEVTQTPSHQVTQMGQEVILRCVPISNHLYFYWYRQILGQKVEFLVSFYNNEISEKSEIFDDQFSVERPDGSNFTLKIRSTKLEDSAMYFCASSEPGPLHFGNGTRLTVT.

Concerning this clone: Its ends do not fully match the called genes, so a read error is possible. This sequence joins TRBV7-9 and TRBJ1-6; D may be TRBD1 (6 bases). In germline, CDR1 is SEHNR, CDR2 FQNEAQ (reference sequence). This CDR3 contains 16 residues. The CDR3 reads CSSSTTQGLQNSPLHF. The CDR3 bases are TGTTCCAGCAGCACGACCCAGGGGCTGCAGAATTCACCCCTCCACTTT.

The V call is TRBV7-9, the J call TRBJ2-1, with 8 bases aligning to TRBD2. Trimming cost V 5 bases and J 3 bases; bases outside gene matches: 6. Germline V lookup: CDR1 SEHNR, CDR2 FQNEAQ (reference sequence). CDR3 length: 15 residues. The CDR3 sequence is CASSPGAGDYNEQFF. In DNA form, the CDR3 reads TGTGCCAGCAGCCCCGGAGCGGGAGACTACAATGAGCAGTTCTTC.

The chain recombines TRBV5-6 with TRBJ2-3; perhaps TRBD1 as D (5 bases). Germline assignment: CDR1 SGHDT and CDR2 YYEEEE. The CDR3 spans 16 residues. V shed 1 base and J shed 1 base, with 13 bases lying between them. In DNA, the CDR3 is TGTGCCAGCAGCTTGTTAGAAGGGGCCCGCACAGATACGCAGTATTTT. As protein: CASSLLEGARTDTQYF.

The chain couples TRBV5-1 to TRBJ2-1; the match to TRBD2 covers 8 bases. The length of the CDR3 is 15 residues. CDR1 and CDR2 from the germline V gene are SGHRS and YFSETQ. After removal of 2 bases from V and 4 bases from J, the junction contained 5 bases not matched to a gene. The CDR3 here is CASSLVREDYNEQFF. Here the CDR3 DNA reads TGCGCCAGCAGCTTAGTGCGGGAGGATTACAATGAGCAGTTCTTC.

The chain couples TRBV27 to TRBJ1-2, with TRBD1 matching over 10 bases. Germline V CDR1 and CDR2: MNHEY, SMNVEV (reference sequence). This CDR3 is built from 16 residues. Trimming took 6 bases from V and 4 from J; bases not matched to a gene: 11. CDR3 region: CASSPLGGTGVYGYTF. The CDR3 DNA sequence: TGTGCCAGCAGCCCCTTGGGTGGGACAGGGGTCTATGGCTACACCTTC.

The chain couples TRBV29-1 to TRBJ2-7; TRBD1 agrees at 7 bases. CDR1 is SQVTM and CDR2 is ANQGSEA in the germline V gene. V shed 6 bases, J shed 4 bases, and the junction held 6 bases outside the gene matches. The CDR3 runs to 12 residues. In DNA, the CDR3 is TGCAGCGTGGGCGGCAGGGGGTACGAGCAGTACTTC. Translated, it gives CSVGGRGYEQYF.

This rearrangement joins TRBV7-6 to TRBJ1-6, with D maybe TRBD1 (5 bases). Between the trimmed V and J ends, which lost 5 bases and 4 bases, there was a span of 9 bases. Germline CDR1 SGHVS, CDR2 FNYEAQ. This CDR3 has 14 residues. The CDR3 coding sequence is TGTGCCAGCAGCCAGGACACGTATAATTCACCCCTCCACTTT. This codes for CASSQDTYNSPLHF.

This clone has only a few counts. V is TRBV28 and J is TRBJ2-7; D possibly corresponds to TRBD1 (5 bases). The germline CDR1 and CDR2 sequences are MDHEN and SYDVKM. The CDR3 runs 12 residues. V was cut by 9 bases and J by 2 bases, with 11 bases left in between. Here the CDR3 reads CASYRFAYEQYF. CDR3 coding DNA: TGTGCCAGTTACAGGTTTGCCTACGAGCAGTACTTC. Based on the CDR3 plus reference TRBV28 and TRBJ2-7, the full variable domain is DVKVTQSSRYLVKRTGEKVFLECVQDMDHENMFWYRQDPGLGLRLIYFSYDVKMKEKGDIPEGYSVSREKKERFSLILESASTNQTSMYLCASYRFAYEQYFGPGTRLTVT.

This rearrangement joins TRBV5-6 to TRBJ1-5, with 9 bases aligning to TRBD1. The CDR3 spans 15 residues. Germline CDR1 SGHDT, CDR2 YYEEEE. V was pared by 4 bases and J by 1 base, with 3 bases of the junction left unmatched. Here the CDR3 DNA reads TGTGCCAGCAGCAAGGGACAGGGAAGCAATCAGCCCCAGCATTTT. As protein: CASSKGQGSNQPQHF.

J is TRBJ2-1 and V is TRBV18, with D perhaps matching TRBD2 (5 bases). V was trimmed by 1 base and J by 0 bases, leaving 7 bases between them. The length of the CDR3 is 15 residues. Per germline, CDR1 KGHSH and CDR2 LQKENI. CDR3 bases: TGTGCCAGCTCACCACTAGCGAGCTCCTACAATGAGCAGTTCTTC. This encodes CASSPLASSYNEQFF.